This entry lists 4 T cell receptor beta chains sequenced from one sample in a study of blood T cells in healthy people across ages. Sample-barcoded 5' priming and a J-beta primer mix drove a second PCR of 7 to 11 cycles. TCRdb passed the 5' RACE reads through MiXCR, listing each CDR3 protein once. In the table there are about 1,400,000 distinct CDR3 sequences, around 39% of which are singletons. The specimen sequenced was blood. These receptor sequences come from a woman between 18 and 30 years old in good health.

Turning to this clonotype: At one end the junction does not follow the germline gene, possibly because of a read error. The chain couples TRBV25-1 to TRBJ2-7, with 8 bases lining up with TRBD1. CDR3 length: 15 amino acids. Germline CDR1 reads MGHDK; CDR2 reads SYGVNS. CDR3 DNA sequence: TGTGCCGGCAGCCCCCGGGACAGGATCTCCTACGAGCAGTACTTC. Its protein product is CAGSPRDRISYEQYF.

This clonotype was observed a handful of times. The chain carries TRBV27 and TRBJ2-5, with 9 nucleotides matching TRBD2. J gave up 5 bases and V 7 bases, and 11 bases lay outside the gene matches. The CDR3 length is 15 residues. The germline V gene has CDR1 MNHEY and CDR2 SMNVEV (reference sequence). The CDR3 coding sequence is TGTGCCAGCAATAGGGCTAGCGGGGAGGGGGAGACCCAGTACTTC. This gives the protein CASNRASGEGETQYF.

V is TRBV28 and J is TRBJ2-7; 9 bases match TRBD2. The V and J ends lost 3 bases and 5 bases, in that order; junction bases with no gene match: 5. Germline CDR1 MDHEN, CDR2 SYDVKM. The CDR3 is 14 amino acids. The CDR3 region is CASSLRGGGDEQYF. CDR3 nucleotides: TGTGCCAGCAGTTTGCGGGGGGGTGGGGACGAGCAGTACTTC.

The chain combines TRBV27 with TRBJ2-1, with TRBD1 as a possible D gene (6 bases). The CDR3 runs 15 residues. The germline V gene has CDR1 MNHEY and CDR2 SMNVEV (reference sequence). The V gene lost 6 bases and the J gene lost 1 base, with 13 bases spanning the gap. The CDR3: CASSTDRRSYNEQFF. CDR3 DNA: TGTGCCAGCAGCACCGACAGGCGATCCTACAATGAGCAGTTCTTC.